The TCR beta chain described here comes from a study of cytomegalovirus exposure and HLA in healthy donors. Regarding the study as a whole: Cytomegalovirus status was reportedly diagnosed by the classifier with high specificity and sensitivity. The study recorded 150 to 200 TCR beta chains that were cytomegalovirus-associated. A few CMV-associated chains were confirmed in vitro to be specific for CMV antigens.

A word on this clone: No antigen is known for it.

The donors were part of the validation cohort of 95 to 150 subjects. That cohort was separate from the first cohort, which comprised fewer than 800 subjects. This CDR3 region has 12 residues. Per germline, CDR1 SNHLY and CDR2 FYNNEI. Sequenced by immunoSEQ multiplex PCR; TCRdb stores in-frame clones only, minus some. The repertoire holds approximately 160,000 clones, roughly nine tenths seen once, with roughly 3% in the top ten. The chain is built from TRBV2 and TRBJ1-1; perhaps TRBD1 as D (6 bases). Sequencing was done on a sample of PBMCs. The TCR comes from a woman younger than 35 in good health and CMV-seropositive. In nucleotides, the CDR3 is TGTGCGACCCGGACAGATGAAGCTGAAGCTTTCTTT. Amino acids: CATRTDEAEAFF.